This paragraph covers one TCR beta chain sequence. The data are from a study of CD8 T cells in Susac syndrome. V was shortened by 7 bases and J by 2 bases, with 12 bases between the two germline ends. This CDR3 has 13 amino acids. Germline V lookup: CDR1 LNHDA, CDR2 SQIVND (reference sequence). Random hexamers were used to reverse transcribe an amount of about 0.45 to 1 ug RNA. MiXCR, run by TCRdb on the immunoSEQ multiplex PCR reads, gives a single entry per CDR3 protein. The sample holds about 52,000 distinct CDR3 sequences, 93% seen once. The origin of this receptor is a human donor with multiple sclerosis. Specimen: CD8+ T cells from PBMCs. This chain joins TRBV19 and TRBJ2-7, with no clear D. DNA for the CDR3: TGTGCCAGTAACCCTGGGCAGGCCTACGAGCAGTACTTC. Translation: CASNPGQAYEQYF.